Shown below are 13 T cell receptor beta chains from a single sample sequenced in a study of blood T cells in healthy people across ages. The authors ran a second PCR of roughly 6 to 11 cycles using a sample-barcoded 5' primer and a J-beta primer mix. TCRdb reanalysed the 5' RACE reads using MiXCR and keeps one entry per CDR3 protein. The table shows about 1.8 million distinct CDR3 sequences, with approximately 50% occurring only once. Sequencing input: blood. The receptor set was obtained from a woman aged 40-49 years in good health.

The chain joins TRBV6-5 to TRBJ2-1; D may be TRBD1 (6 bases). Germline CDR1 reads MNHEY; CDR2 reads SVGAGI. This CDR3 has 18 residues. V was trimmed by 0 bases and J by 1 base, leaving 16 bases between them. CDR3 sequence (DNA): TGTGCCAGCAGTTACTCGTGGGCAGGGGCGACTTCCTACAATGAGCAGTTCTTC. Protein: CASSYSWAGATSYNEQFF.

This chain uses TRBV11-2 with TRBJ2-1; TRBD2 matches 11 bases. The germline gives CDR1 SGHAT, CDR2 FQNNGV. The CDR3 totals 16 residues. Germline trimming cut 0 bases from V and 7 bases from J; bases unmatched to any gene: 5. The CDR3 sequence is CASSLDFSGGVNEQFF. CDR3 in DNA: TGTGCCAGCAGCTTAGATTTTAGCGGGGGGGTAAATGAGCAGTTCTTC.

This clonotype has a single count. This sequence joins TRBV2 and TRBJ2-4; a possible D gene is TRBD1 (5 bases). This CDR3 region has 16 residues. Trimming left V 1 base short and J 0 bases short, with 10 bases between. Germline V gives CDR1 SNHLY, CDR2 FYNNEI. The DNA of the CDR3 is TGTGCCAGCAGTGAAGTGCCAGGGCGAGCCAAAAACATTCAGTACTTC. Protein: CASSEVPGRAKNIQYF.

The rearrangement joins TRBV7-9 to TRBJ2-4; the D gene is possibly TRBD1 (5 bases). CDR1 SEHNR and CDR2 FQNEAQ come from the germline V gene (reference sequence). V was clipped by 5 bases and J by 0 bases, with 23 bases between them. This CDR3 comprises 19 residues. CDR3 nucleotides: TGTGCCAGCAGCCCCCTCATCCCCGCGACAGATCTAGCCAAAAACATTCAGTACTTC. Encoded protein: CASSPLIPATDLAKNIQYF. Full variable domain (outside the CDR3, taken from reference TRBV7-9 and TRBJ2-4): DTGVSQNPRHKITKRGQNVTFRCDPISEHNRLYWYRQTLGQGPEFLTYFQNEAQLEKSRLLSDRFSAERPKGSFSTLEIQRTEQGDSAMYLCASSPLIPATDLAKNIQYFGAGTRLSVL.

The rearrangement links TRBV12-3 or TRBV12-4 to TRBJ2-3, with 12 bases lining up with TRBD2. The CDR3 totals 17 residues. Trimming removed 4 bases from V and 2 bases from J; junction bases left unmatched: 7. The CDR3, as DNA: TGTGCCAGCAGTTCGCCTAGCGGGGGGGCCTTCACAGATACGCAGTATTTT. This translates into CASSSPSGGAFTDTQYF.

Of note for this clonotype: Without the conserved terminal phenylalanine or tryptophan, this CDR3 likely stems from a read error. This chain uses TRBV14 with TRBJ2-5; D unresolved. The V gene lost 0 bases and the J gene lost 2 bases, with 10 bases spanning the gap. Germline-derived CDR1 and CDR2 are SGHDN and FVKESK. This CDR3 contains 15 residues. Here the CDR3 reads CASSQEVYRQETQYL. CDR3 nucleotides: TGTGCCAGCAGCCAAGAGGTTTACAGACAAGAGACCCAGTACCTC.

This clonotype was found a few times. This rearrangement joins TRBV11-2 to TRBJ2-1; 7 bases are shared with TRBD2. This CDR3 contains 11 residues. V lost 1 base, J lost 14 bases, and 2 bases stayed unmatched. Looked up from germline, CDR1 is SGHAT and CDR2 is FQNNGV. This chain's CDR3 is CASSLGAGEFF. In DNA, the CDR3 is TGTGCCAGCAGCTTAGGCGCGGGAGAGTTCTTC.

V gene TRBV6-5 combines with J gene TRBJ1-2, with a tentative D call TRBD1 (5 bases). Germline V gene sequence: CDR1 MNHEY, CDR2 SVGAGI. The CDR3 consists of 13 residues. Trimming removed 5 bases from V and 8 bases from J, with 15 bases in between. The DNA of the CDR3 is TGTGCCAGCAGTACCGACTCTAGGGACGGCTACACCTTC. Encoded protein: CASSTDSRDGYTF.

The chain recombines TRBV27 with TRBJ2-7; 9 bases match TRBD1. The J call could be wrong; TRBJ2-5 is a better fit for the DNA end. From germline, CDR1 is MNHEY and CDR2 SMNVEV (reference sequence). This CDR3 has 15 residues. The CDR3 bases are TGTGCCAGCAGTCCACTTCGACAGGGGGAAGAGACCCAGTACTTC. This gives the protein CASSPLRQGEETQYF.

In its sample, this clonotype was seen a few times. CDR3 bases: TGTGCCAGCAGCCCCACAGGCAAAATTAGCACAGATACGCAGTATTTT. Protein: CASSPTGKISTDTQYF. The rearrangement joins TRBV7-9 to TRBJ2-3; D possibly corresponds to TRBD1 (5 bases). Germline lookup yields CDR1 SEHNR and CDR2 FQNEAQ (reference sequence). V lost 5 bases to trimming and J lost 0 bases, with 15 bases between them. The CDR3 contains 16 residues.

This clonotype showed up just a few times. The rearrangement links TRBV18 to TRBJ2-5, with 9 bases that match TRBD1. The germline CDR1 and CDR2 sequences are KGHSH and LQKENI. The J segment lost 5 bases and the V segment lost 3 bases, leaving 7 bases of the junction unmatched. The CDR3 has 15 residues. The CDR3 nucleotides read TGTGCCAGCTCACCGTTGGACAGGGGAGGGGAGACCCAGTACTTC. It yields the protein CASSPLDRGGETQYF.

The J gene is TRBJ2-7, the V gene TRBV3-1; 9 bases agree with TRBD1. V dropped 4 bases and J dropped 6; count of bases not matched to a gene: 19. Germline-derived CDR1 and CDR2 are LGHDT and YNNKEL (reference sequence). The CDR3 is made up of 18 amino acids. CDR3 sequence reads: CASSRSANPGTGPREQYF. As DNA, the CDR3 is TGTGCCAGCAGCCGATCGGCTAATCCCGGGACAGGGCCCCGCGAGCAGTACTTC.

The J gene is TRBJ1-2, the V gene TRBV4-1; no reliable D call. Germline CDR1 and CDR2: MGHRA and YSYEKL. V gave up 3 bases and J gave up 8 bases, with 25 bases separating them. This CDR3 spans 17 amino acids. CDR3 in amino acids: CASSQLGPHRLTEGYTF. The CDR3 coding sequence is TGCGCCAGCAGCCAGTTAGGTCCCCATAGACTTACAGAGGGCTACACCTTC.